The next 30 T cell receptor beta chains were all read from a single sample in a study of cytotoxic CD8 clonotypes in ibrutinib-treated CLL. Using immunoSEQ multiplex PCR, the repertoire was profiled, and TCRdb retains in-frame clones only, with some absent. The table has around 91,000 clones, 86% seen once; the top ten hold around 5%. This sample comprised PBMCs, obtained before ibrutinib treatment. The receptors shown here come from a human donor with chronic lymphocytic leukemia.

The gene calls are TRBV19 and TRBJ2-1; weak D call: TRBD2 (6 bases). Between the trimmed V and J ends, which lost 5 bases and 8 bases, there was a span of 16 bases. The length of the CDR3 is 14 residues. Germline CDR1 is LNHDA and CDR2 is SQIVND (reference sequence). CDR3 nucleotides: TGTGCCAGTAGTCACGGGAGAAACGGAGATGAGCAGTTCTTC. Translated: CASSHGRNGDEQFF.

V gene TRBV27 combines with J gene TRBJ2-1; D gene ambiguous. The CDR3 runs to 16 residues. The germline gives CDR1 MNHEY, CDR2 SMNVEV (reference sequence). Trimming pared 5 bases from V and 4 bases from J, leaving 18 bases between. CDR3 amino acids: CASSPLSGGAYNEQFF. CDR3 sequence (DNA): TGTGCCAGCAGTCCACTTTCTGGCGGAGCGTACAATGAGCAGTTCTTC.

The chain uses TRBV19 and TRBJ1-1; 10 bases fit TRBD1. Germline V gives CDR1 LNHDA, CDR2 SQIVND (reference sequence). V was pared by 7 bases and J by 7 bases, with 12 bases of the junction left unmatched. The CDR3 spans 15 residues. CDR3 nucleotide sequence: TGTGCCAGTACCCCCGGTTGGGACAGGGGTGATGAAGCTTTCTTT. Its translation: CASTPGWDRGDEAFF.

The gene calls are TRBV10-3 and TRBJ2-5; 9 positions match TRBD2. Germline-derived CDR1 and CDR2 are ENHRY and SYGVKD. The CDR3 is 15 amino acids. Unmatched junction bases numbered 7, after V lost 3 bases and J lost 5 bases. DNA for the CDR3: TGTGCCATCAGTGATTTAGCGGGAGAGGTGGAGACCCAGTACTTC. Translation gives CAISDLAGEVETQYF.

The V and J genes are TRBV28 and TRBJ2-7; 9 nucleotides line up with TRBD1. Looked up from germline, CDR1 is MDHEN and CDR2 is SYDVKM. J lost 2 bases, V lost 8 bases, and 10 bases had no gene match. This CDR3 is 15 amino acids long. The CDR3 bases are TGTGCCAGCTCTCCTACCGGGACAGGGACCTACGAGCAGTACTTC. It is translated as CASSPTGTGTYEQYF.

Written as DNA, the CDR3 is TGCGCCAGCAGCCAAGGTTATGGTCGGGATACGCAGTATTTT. Its protein product is CASSQGYGRDTQYF. The chain has TRBV4-3 and TRBJ2-3; unclear D gene. The CDR3 sequence is 14 residues long. The germline V and J ends were trimmed by 1 base and 6 bases, with 11 bases remaining between them. The V gene's germline CDR1 is LGHNA and CDR2 YSLEER.

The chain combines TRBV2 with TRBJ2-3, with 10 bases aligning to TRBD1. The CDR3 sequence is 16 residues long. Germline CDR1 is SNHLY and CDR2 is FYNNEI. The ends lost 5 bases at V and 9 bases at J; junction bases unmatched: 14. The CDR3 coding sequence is TGTGCCAGCAGTACCCCCGAGACAGGGGGCTTTTGGACGCAGTATTTT. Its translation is CASSTPETGGFWTQYF.

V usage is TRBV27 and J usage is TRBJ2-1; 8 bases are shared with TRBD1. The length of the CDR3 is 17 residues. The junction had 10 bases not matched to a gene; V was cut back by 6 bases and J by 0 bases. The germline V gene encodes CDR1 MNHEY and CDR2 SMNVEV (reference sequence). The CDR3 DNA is TGTGCCAGCAGGATACAGGGGGGACTTCTCTCCTACAATGAGCAGTTCTTC. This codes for CASRIQGGLLSYNEQFF.

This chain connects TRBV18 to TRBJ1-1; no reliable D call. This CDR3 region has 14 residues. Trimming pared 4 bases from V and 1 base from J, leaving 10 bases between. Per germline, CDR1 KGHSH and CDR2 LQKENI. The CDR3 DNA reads TGTGCCAGCTCACTTCTAGCGGAGAACACTGAAGCTTTCTTT. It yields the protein CASSLLAENTEAFF.

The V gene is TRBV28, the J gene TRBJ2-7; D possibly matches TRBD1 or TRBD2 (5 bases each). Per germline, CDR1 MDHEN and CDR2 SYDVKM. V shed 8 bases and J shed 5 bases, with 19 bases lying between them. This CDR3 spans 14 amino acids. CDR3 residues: CASFGAVFPNEQYF. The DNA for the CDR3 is TGTGCCAGCTTCGGGGCGGTTTTTCCGAACGAGCAGTACTTC. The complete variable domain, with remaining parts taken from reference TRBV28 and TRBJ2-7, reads DVKVTQSSRYLVKRTGEKVFLECVQDMDHENMFWYRQDPGLGLRLIYFSYDVKMKEKGDIPEGYSVSREKKERFSLILESASTNQTSMYLCASFGAVFPNEQYFGPGTRLTVT.

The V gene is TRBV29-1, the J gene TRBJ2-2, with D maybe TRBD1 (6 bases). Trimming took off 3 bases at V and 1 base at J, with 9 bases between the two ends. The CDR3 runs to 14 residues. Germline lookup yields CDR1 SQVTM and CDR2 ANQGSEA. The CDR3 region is CSVDRGQNTGELFF. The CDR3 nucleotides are TGCAGCGTTGATAGGGGACAGAACACCGGGGAGCTGTTTTTT.

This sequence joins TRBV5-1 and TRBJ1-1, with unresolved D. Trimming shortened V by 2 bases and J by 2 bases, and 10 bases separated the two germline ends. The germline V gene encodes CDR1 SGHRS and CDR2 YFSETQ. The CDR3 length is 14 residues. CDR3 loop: CASSFGGFNTEAFF. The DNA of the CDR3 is TGCGCCAGCAGCTTCGGAGGGTTCAACACTGAAGCTTTCTTT.

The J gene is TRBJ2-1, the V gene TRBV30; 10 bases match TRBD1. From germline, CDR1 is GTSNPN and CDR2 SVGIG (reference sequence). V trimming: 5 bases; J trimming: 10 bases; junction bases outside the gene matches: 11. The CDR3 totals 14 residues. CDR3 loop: CAWSGTGVLMEQFF. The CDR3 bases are TGTGCCTGGTCCGGGACAGGGGTTCTCATGGAGCAGTTCTTC.

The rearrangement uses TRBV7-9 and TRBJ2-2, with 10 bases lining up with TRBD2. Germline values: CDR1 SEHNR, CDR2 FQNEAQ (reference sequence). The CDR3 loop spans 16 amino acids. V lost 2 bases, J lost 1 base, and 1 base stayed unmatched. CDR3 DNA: TGTGCCAGCAGCTTAACTAGCGGGATGAACACCGGGGAGCTGTTTTTT. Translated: CASSLTSGMNTGELFF.

Here the CDR3 reads CASSLGGSSYEQYF. DNA for the CDR3: TGTGCCAGCAGCTTGGGGGGAAGCTCCTACGAGCAGTACTTC. The rearrangement links TRBV11-3 to TRBJ2-7; D possibly corresponds to TRBD2 (6 bases). Germline CDR1 and CDR2: SGHNT and YENEEA. CDR3 size: 14 residues. The V end was cut by 3 bases, the J end by 0 bases, with 9 bases between.

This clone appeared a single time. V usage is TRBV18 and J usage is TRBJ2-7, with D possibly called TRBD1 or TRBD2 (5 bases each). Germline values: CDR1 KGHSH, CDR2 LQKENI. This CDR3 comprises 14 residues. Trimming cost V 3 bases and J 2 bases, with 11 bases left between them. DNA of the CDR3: TGTGCCAGCTCACCGAGGGGTTTAACCTACGAGCAGTACTTC. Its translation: CASSPRGLTYEQYF.

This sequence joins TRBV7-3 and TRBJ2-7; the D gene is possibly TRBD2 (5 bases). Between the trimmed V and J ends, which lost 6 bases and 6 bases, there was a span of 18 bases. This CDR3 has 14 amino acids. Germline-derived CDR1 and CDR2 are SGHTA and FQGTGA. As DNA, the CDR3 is TGTGCCAGCAGTCTAGGTGTGGACTCGGGCGAGCAGTACTTC. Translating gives CASSLGVDSGEQYF. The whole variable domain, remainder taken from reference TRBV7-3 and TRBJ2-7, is GAGVSQTPSNKVTEKGKYVELRCDPISGHTALYWYRQSLGQGPEFLIYFQGTGAADDSGLPNDRFFAVRPEGSVSTLKIQRTERGDSAVYLCASSLGVDSGEQYFGPGTRLTVT.

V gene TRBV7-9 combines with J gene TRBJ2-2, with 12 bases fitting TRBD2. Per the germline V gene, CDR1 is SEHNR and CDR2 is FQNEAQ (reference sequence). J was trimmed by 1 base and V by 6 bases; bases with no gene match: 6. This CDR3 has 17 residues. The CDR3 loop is CASRGLAGPLNTGELFF. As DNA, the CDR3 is TGTGCCAGCAGAGGACTAGCGGGGCCCTTGAACACCGGGGAGCTGTTTTTT.

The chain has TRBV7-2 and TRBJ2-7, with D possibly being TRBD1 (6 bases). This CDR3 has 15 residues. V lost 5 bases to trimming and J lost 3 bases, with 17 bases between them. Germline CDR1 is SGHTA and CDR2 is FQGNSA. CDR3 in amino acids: CASSPQDSQFYEQYF. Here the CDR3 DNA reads TGTGCCAGCAGCCCTCAGGACAGTCAGTTCTACGAGCAGTACTTC.

CDR3 residues: CASSSRGGPTYEQYF. The CDR3, as DNA: TGTGCCAGCAGCTCCAGAGGCGGGCCGACCTACGAGCAGTACTTC. The chain has TRBV7-8 and TRBJ2-7; D is perhaps TRBD2 (5 bases). The CDR3 is 15 residues long. Germline V lookup: CDR1 SGHVS, CDR2 FQNEAQ. With 4 bases removed from V and 2 bases from J, the gap between germline ends came to 15 bases.

CDR3 protein: CASSLLASGGTGELFF. The CDR3 nucleotides are TGTGCCAGCAGTTTATTGGCTAGCGGGGGCACCGGGGAGCTGTTTTTT. The chain is built from TRBV27 and TRBJ2-2; 10 bases map to TRBD2. With V trimmed by 1 base and J by 4 bases, 3 bases remained unmatched. Germline V gene data show CDR1 as MNHEY and CDR2 as SMNVEV (reference sequence). This CDR3 has 16 residues.

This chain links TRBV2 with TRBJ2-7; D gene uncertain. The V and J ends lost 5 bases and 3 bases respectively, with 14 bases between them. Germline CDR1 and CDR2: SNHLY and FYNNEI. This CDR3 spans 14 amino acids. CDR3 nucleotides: TGTGCCAGCAGTTTGGACGTGATCCGCTACGAGCAGTACTTC. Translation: CASSLDVIRYEQYF.

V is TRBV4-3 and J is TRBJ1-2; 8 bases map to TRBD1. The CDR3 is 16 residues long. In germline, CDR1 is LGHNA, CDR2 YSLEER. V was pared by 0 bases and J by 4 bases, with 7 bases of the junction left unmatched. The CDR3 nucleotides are TGCGCCAGCAGCCAAGAGCAGGGGGCGCCTGGCTATGGCTACACCTTC. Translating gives CASSQEQGAPGYGYTF.

The chain's CDR3 is CASSSPPGQRFNTEAFF. Written as DNA, the CDR3 is TGTGCCAGCAGCTCCCCCCCGGGACAGAGATTTAACACTGAAGCTTTCTTT. The chain recombines TRBV7-2 with TRBJ1-1, with TRBD1 matching 7 bases. Germline lookup yields CDR1 SGHTA and CDR2 FQGNSA. The V segment lost 4 bases and the J segment 2 bases; nucleotides outside the gene matches: 13. This CDR3 has 17 amino acids.

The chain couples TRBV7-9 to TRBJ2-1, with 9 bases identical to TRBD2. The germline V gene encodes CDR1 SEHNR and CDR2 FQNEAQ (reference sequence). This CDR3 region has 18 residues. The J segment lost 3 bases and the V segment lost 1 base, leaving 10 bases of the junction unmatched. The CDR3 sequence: CASSLGTSWREGYNEQFF. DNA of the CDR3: TGTGCCAGCAGCTTAGGAACCTCTTGGCGGGAGGGCTACAATGAGCAGTTCTTC.

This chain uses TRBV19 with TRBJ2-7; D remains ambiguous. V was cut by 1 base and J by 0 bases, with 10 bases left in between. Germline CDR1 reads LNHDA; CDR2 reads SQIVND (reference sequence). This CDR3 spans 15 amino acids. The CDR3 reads CASSIVAESSYEQYF. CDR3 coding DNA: TGTGCCAGTAGTATAGTGGCGGAGAGCTCCTACGAGCAGTACTTC.

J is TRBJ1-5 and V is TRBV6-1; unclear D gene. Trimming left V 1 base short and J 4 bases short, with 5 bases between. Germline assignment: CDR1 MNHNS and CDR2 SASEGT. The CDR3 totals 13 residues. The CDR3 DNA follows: TGTGCCAGCAGTGAAGGGTGGAATCAGCCCCAGCATTTT. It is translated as CASSEGWNQPQHF.

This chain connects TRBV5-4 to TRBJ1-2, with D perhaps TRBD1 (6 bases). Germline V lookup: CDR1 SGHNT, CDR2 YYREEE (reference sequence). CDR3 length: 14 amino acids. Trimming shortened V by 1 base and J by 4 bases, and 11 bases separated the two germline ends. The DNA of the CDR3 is TGTGCCAGCAGCTTGCCGGACAGCAGCTATGGCTACACCTTC. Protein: CASSLPDSSYGYTF.

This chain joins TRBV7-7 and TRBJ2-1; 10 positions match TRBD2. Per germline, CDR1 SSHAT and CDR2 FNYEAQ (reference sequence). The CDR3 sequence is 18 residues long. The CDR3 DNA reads TGTGCTAGCGGAAAACTAGCGGGAAGTTGGAGCTCCTACAATGAGCAGTTCTTC. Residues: CASGKLAGSWSSYNEQFF. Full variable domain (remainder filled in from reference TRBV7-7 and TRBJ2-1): GAGVSQSPRYKVTKRGQDVTLRCDPISSHATLYWYQQALGQGPEFLTYFNYEAQPDKSGLPSDRFSAERPEGSISTLTIQRTEQRDSAMYRCASGKLAGSWSSYNEQFFGPGTRLTVL.

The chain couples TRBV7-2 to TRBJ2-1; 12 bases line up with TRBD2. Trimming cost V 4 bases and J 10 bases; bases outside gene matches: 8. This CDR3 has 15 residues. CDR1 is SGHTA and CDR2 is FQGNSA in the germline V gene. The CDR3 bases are TGTGCCAGCAGCTCGACTAGCGGGAGACATAAAGAGCAGTTCTTC. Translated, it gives CASSSTSGRHKEQFF.